There are many counts of the clone carrying this TCR beta chain. Its antigen is undetermined. Graves' hyperthyroidism qualified as stable when ophthalmopathy did not progress within 18 months. Pregnant or lactating patients were excluded, as were those with uncontrolled infection or other autoimmune disease. The data were taken from a study of T cells in Graves' hyperthyroidism and ophthalmopathy. TCR beta CDR3 regions were amplified from RNA. The HTBI set primed first-round TCR CDR3 RT-PCR. Using its own MiXCR run on the multiplex PCR reads, TCRdb lists one record per CDR3 protein. The sample includes more than 300,000 distinct CDR3 sequences, approximately 15% of them seen just once. Study outcomes and limitations: Most thyroid clonotypes with frequency above 0.001 were detected in blood. The model predicted ophthalmopathy a median about 6.6 months before onset.

Looked up from germline, CDR1 is SGHAT and CDR2 is FQDESV (reference sequence). The CDR3 has 15 amino acids. J was trimmed by 5 bases and V by 5 bases; bases with no gene match: 12. Sequenced material: blood. The chain has TRBV11-1 and TRBJ2-7, with 7 bases matching TRBD1. This TCR was recovered from a woman in her thirties with Graves' hyperthyroidism. The CDR3 here is CASSRDRVGTNEQYF. The CDR3 nucleotides are TGTGCCAGCAGCCGCGACAGGGTCGGGACCAACGAGCAGTACTTC.